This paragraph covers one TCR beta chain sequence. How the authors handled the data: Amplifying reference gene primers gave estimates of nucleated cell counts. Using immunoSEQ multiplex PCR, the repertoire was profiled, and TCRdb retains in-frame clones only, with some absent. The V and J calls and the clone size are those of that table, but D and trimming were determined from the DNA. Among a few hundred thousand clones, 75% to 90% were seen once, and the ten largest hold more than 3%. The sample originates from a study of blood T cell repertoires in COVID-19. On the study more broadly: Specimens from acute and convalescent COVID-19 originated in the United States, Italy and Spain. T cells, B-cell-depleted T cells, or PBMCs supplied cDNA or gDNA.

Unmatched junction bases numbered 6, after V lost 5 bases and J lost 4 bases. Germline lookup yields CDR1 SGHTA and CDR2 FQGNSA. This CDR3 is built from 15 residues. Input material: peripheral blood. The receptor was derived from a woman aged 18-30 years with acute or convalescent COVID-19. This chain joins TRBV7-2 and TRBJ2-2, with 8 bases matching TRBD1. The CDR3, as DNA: TGTGCCAGCAGCCCCTCGGACAGGGTCACCGGGGAGCTGTTTTTT. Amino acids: CASSPSDRVTGELFF.